A single sample gave rise to the 3 T cell receptor beta chains below, sequenced in a study of cytomegalovirus exposure and HLA in healthy donors (dated by TCRdb to 2015 to 2018). Libraries were constructed by the immunoSEQ multiplex PCR assay. For the multiplex PCR, a mixture combining 60 forward primers for TCR Vbeta segments and 13 reverse primers for TCR Jbeta segments was used. The source is immuneACCESS, and TCRdb retained only in-frame sequences with V and J called. Part of the clones is not carried over; for the studies checked, unresolved V genes explain less than half of this, and the remainder is unexplained. This sample gives about 160,000 clones in total; roughly 78% of them show up just once. In total, the top ten clones hold about 2.2% of the sample. Sequenced input: PBMCs. The receptors come from a man aged 40-49 years in good health and CMV-seronegative.

The V call is TRBV7-8, the J call TRBJ2-1, with D hard to call. CDR3 length equals 16 residues. Trimming cost V 1 base and J 0 bases, with 10 bases left between them. CDR1 is SGHVS, CDR2 FQNEAQ, per germline. The CDR3 nucleotides are TGTGCCAGCAGCTTAGTGCGGTTGAGCTCCTACAATGAGCAGTTCTTC. This sequence encodes CASSLVRLSSYNEQFF. Based on the CDR3 plus reference TRBV7-8 and TRBJ2-1, the full variable domain is GAGVSQSPRYKVAKRGQDVALRCDPISGHVSLFWYQQALGQGPEFLTYFQNEAQLDKSGLPSDRFFAERPEGSVSTLKIQRTQQEDSAVYLCASSLVRLSSYNEQFFGPGTRLTVL.

This clone was recorded only once. This rearrangement joins TRBV21-1 to TRBJ2-2; the table's D call, TRBD1, has no DNA check behind it. TRBV21-1 is listed as a pseudogene. The CDR3 sequence is 16 residues long. CDR3 amino acids: CASSPMDRDNTGELFF. DNA for the CDR3: TGTGCCAGCAGCCCGATGGACAGGGACAACACCGGGGAGCTGTTTTTT.

The CDR3 region is CASSTGTAANTGELFF. The CDR3 DNA reads TGTGCCAGCAGCACCGGGACAGCAGCGAACACCGGGGAGCTGTTTTTT. The chain carries TRBV7-9 and TRBJ2-2; 7 nucleotides match TRBD1. Trimming at V came to 5 bases and at J to 0 bases, leaving 6 bases not matched to a gene. Per germline, CDR1 SEHNR and CDR2 FQNEAQ (reference sequence). The CDR3 totals 16 residues.